One T cell receptor (beta chain) is described in this entry. This clonotype was detected many times. Its antigen target is currently unknown. Base qualities are missing; no much larger clone stands one base away. These data are taken from a study of response to subunit inactivated influenza vaccine listed by TCRdb under 2018. In the study overall: Deep quantitative T cell receptor repertoire profiling was used in the study to track responses to a trivalent subunit inactivated influenza vaccine.

The CDR3 has 13 amino acids, counting the end cysteine and phenylalanine. The retained sequence is limited to the CDR3, 39 bases, with the frame set at the first base. The germline ends are 6 bases apart after V is trimmed by 3 bases and J by 1 base. CDR1 and CDR2, per the germline V gene, are MNHNS and SASEGT. Library prep was done by RT-PCR. Data came from an Illumina HiSeq 2500. TCRdb reran the public reads through fastp at Q25 and MiXCR, keeping productive beta chains. Each record represents a unique CDR3 protein, reported with the most common genes and DNA among its rows. This sample has hundreds of thousands of distinct CDR3 sequences in its table, and less than 8% of those were observed once. Under 15% of the sample comes from the top ten. The research as a whole found: According to the authors, only a limited number of new T cells may be recruited by each seasonal influenza vaccination.

The sequence derives from a man aged 50 to 69 who received an inactivated influenza vaccine. Donor details come from another sample of the same person, matched by shared clones. The sample here was PBMCs from blood, taken around 25 months after vaccination. The chain employs TRBV6-1 and TRBJ1-1, with no confidently assigned D gene. The sequence in DNA is TGTGCCAGCAGTGACCTAAAGAACACTGAAGCTTTCTTT. Translated, it reads CASSDLKNTEAFF.